This is a list of T cell receptor beta chains from one sample in a study of blood T cell repertoires in COVID-19. Assay used: immunoSEQ multiplex PCR; TCRdb lists only in-frame clones, some missing. The repertoire holds about 260,000 clones, with about 87% as singletons. The sequenced sample consisted of peripheral blood. The origin of the receptors is a woman in her thirties or forties with acute or convalescent COVID-19. Both conserved end residues are part of each CDR3. Fields, in order: J gene, clone size, D gene, V gene, CDR3 protein, CDR3 DNA. D genes are given only for firm matches. Clone size is given for some rows only: seen once, a few or many times, or a class if the clone is expanded.

>TRBJ1-4|once|NA|TRBV10-1
CASSAGQATNEKLFF
TGCGCCAGCAGTGCCGGACAAGCAACTAATGAAAAACTGTTTTTT
>TRBJ2-5|NA|NA|TRBV27
CASSPVQGRETQYF
TGTGCCAGCAGTCCAGTACAGGGTAGAGAGACCCAGTACTTC
>TRBJ2-1|NA|TRBD2|TRBV7-7
CASSLGGGGYNEQFF
TGTGCCAGCAGCTTAGGAGGCGGGGGCTACAATGAGCAGTTCTTC
>TRBJ1-2|NA|NA|TRBV2
CASSEFTANYGYTF
TGTGCCAGCAGTGAATTCACAGCTAACTATGGCTACACCTTC
>TRBJ1-5|few|NA|TRBV5-8
CASSFVPDSNQPQHF
TGTGCCAGCAGCTTCGTTCCAGATAGCAATCAGCCCCAGCATTTT
>TRBJ2-1|few|TRBD2|TRBV9
CASSVGTRSEEQFF
TGTGCCAGCAGCGTAGGGACTAGGTCTGAGGAGCAGTTCTTC
>TRBJ1-1|NA|NA|TRBV12-3/TRBV12-4
CASSLGENTEAFF
TGTGCCAGCAGTTTGGGCGAGAACACTGAAGCTTTCTTT
>TRBJ1-2|NA|TRBD1|TRBV25-1
CASSPGGGYGYTF
TGTGCCAGCAGTCCAGGGGGAGGCTATGGCTACACCTTC
>TRBJ2-3|NA|NA|TRBV13
CASSLRGEDTQYF
TGTGCCAGCAGCCTGCGTGGTGAGGATACGCAGTATTTT
>TRBJ2-1|NA|NA|TRBV9
CASSSTGGPHEQFF
TGTGCCAGCAGCTCCACCGGAGGACCACATGAGCAGTTCTTC
>TRBJ1-1|NA|NA|TRBV19
CASTSGRQGYTEAFF
TGTGCCAGTACAAGCGGGCGGCAGGGATACACTGAAGCTTTCTTT
>TRBJ1-3|NA|TRBD1|TRBV18
CASSPGTGDGNTIYF
TGTGCCAGCTCACCAGGGACAGGGGACGGAAACACCATATATTTT
>TRBJ1-2|NA|TRBD1|TRBV10-2
CASSEDRGANYGYTF
TGCGCCAGCAGTGAAGACAGGGGAGCGAACTATGGCTACACCTTC
>TRBJ1-4|NA|TRBD1|TRBV5-1
CASSVPTGATNEKLFF
TGCGCCAGCAGCGTACCCACAGGGGCGACTAATGAAAAACTGTTTTTT
>TRBJ2-1|once|NA|TRBV4-1
CASSRTWTDAHNEQFF
TGCGCCAGCAGCCGAACATGGACTGATGCCCACAATGAGCAGTTCTTC
>TRBJ1-5|NA|NA|TRBV6-5
CASTHRDRNQPQHF
TGTGCCAGCACCCACAGGGATCGCAATCAGCCCCAGCATTTT
>TRBJ1-2|NA|NA|TRBV19
CASSIQRHYGYTF
TGTGCCAGTAGTATCCAGCGGCACTATGGCTACACCTTC
>TRBJ1-2|NA|NA|TRBV13
CASSLDDTIRFYGYTF
TGTGCCAGCAGCTTAGATGACACCATAAGGTTCTATGGCTACACCTTC
>TRBJ1-3|NA|NA|TRBV18
CASSLTALSGNTIYF
TGTGCCAGCTCACTGACAGCCCTCTCTGGAAACACCATATATTTT
>TRBJ2-5|once|NA|TRBV6-4
CASSDSDSPGETQYF
TGTGCCAGCAGTGACTCGGACTCCCCTGGGGAGACCCAGTACTTC
>TRBJ1-5|NA|NA|TRBV2
CASRAGGGSNQPQHF
TGTGCCAGCAGAGCCGGGGGGGGGAGCAATCAGCCCCAGCATTTT
>TRBJ2-6|NA|TRBD1|TRBV7-6
CAGGPTGANVLTF
TGCGCAGGGGGCCCAACCGGGGCCAACGTCCTGACTTTC
>TRBJ1-4|NA|NA|TRBV9
CASSVGTANEKLFF
TGTGCCAGCAGCGTAGGGACAGCGAATGAAAAACTGTTTTTT
>TRBJ2-2|NA|TRBD2|TRBV5-1
CASSPGLSTGELFF
TGCGCCAGCAGCCCGGGACTAAGCACCGGGGAGCTGTTTTTT
>TRBJ1-1|few|NA|TRBV6-5
CASIYGGTEAFF
TGTGCCAGCATATACGGGGGGACTGAAGCTTTCTTT
>TRBJ2-2|NA|NA|TRBV6-5
CASRAGPANTGELFF
TGTGCCAGCAGAGCAGGGCCCGCGAACACCGGGGAGCTGTTTTTT